The sequence of this TCR beta chain was determined in a study of human T cells and chemical hapten exposure (dated by TCRdb to about 2021). Regarding the research as a whole: For sensitization, 2% DPC in acetone was applied to an approximately 2 cm by approximately 2 cm area of upper inner arm skin. Weekly therapeutic DPC doses were additionally applied to the scalp of patients throughout the roughly 25-week study period. Patch testing was performed on the upper back with Finn chambers containing 0.01% DPC, and the patch tests were scored after 6 days according to International Contact Dermatitis Research Group standards. The patient cohort, mostly female, included alopecia areata with under or over 50% scalp involvement, alopecia totalis and alopecia universalis. Libraries were pooled for sequencing, and per-sample TCR yields varied mainly because of small differences in library volumes within the pool. This study followed changes in the peripheral blood TCR repertoire in vivo during primary and secondary sensitization of alopecia patients to the hapten diphenylcyclopropenone (DPC). Patient blood was sampled pre-sensitization (week 0) and at 2, 6 and about 24 weeks after DPC sensitization. For TCR sequencing, blood came from twenty-nine alopecia patients at anywhere from one to four time points (pre-sensitization, 2, 6 and 24 weeks).

The investigation overall reported the following: The number of TCRs above 1 in 1000 frequency did not change with DPC sensitization; there was no evidence of global repertoire structure alterations. After repeated subsampling, changes were observed in the strength of the expansion versus patch-test correlation and in the threshold at which the correlation became significant. Patch test score was positively correlated with the number of PT1 expanded TCRs, with significance at thresholds 8, 16 and 32 but not at 4. Alopecia, a presumed autoimmune disease, was present in all patients, so the immune response of the patients might differ from that of healthy individuals. Expanded TCRs formed significantly more large CDR3 similarity clusters than pre-sensitization or healthy control sets, consistent with antigen-driven responses.

The time point label corresponds to: patch test 2, 6 weeks after DPC sensitization. In the paper's terms, the treatment or condition label means: therapeutic diphenylcyclopropenone sensitization with weekly scalp DPC. Blood at each patch-test visit was drawn before the patch test was applied. Patients were considered eligible if aged 18 to 70, diagnosed with alopecia and deemed suitable for DPC therapy, and patients were excluded if pregnant. Total RNA was extracted from unfractionated whole blood collected in Tempus Blood RNA tubes. The protocol used for the library was RACE. The sequencer was a NextSeq 500. Library preparation attached unique molecular identifiers to individual cDNA molecules for quantitative, reproducible TCR counting. From each blood RNA sample, both TCR alpha and TCR beta chains were sequenced. The paper's data handling went like this. Samples had a median of roughly 87,000 TCRs, with a range from 23,224 to 690,600. V, J and CDR3 annotation of the TCR reads was carried out using the Decombinator software suite. To make PS versus PT1 abundance plots, every sample was subsampled to the same number of TCRs (28,000). TCRs were defined as expanded if absent before sensitization and observed at least eight times at the 2-week time point. TCRdb took the public reads, trimmed them with fastp at Q25, ran MiXCR for clone calling and kept in-frame beta chains. Rows are combined by CDR3 protein, so each entry shows the most common genes and DNA. TCRdb, not the original authors, processed these V and J calls. This sample gives 110,000 or so distinct CDR3 sequences in total; roughly a tenth of them show up just once. 3% to 3.5% of the sample is in the top ten clones.

Concerning this clonotype: Its antigen specificity is not known. Within one base of it there is no much larger clone, and no base qualities were kept.

The sequencing here drew on whole blood, taken in connection with sensitization to the hapten diphenylcyclopropenone (DPC). This receptor was obtained from a woman in her thirties or forties with alopecia areata. Some clones in this sample may be carry-over from other donors' samples.

This receptor carries the CDR3 CASSQGTVNTEAFF. The base sequence is TGCGCCAGCAGCCAAGGGACGGTGAACACTGAAGCTTTCTTT. The receptor chain draws on TRBV5-1 and TRBJ1-1; D gene: possibly TRBD1, on 5 matching bases. Sequences SGHRS (CDR1) and YFSETQ (CDR2) are obtained from the germline V gene. The CDR3 measures 14 amino acids from cysteine to phenylalanine. Only CDR3 DNA is held: 42 bases, read in frame from base 1. V loses 4 bases, J loses 0 bases, and the germline ends lie 10 bases apart.